This T cell receptor beta chain was obtained from a study of T cell responses to AZD1222 COVID-19 vaccine. Whole-study context: Second-dose groups at about 4 or about 12 weeks were pooled. Study findings and constraints: Clonal diversity was possibly underestimated; the donors were predominantly white British and more often female. Unmutated variant regions are reportedly targeted by nearly half of spike-specific TCRs.

Assay used: immunoSEQ multiplex PCR; TCRdb lists only in-frame clones, some missing. The top ten clones hold 3.9% of a sample with under 200,000 clones, just over 90% of them seen once. Germline V lookup: CDR1 SNHLY, CDR2 FYNNEI. This CDR3 has 13 residues. V shed 6 bases and J shed 4 bases, with 10 bases lying between them. A note on this clone: Its antigen is currently unknown.

This TCR was recovered from an adult in good health. The V and J genes are TRBV2 and TRBJ2-1; D may be TRBD2 (5 bases). The source material was peripheral blood, sampled on day 0 of AZD1222 vaccination. The CDR3 coding sequence is TGTGCCAGCAGCGGCGGACTTTACAATGAGCAGTTCTTC. This codes for CASSGGLYNEQFF.